These 22 T cell receptor beta chains came from one sample sequenced in a study of CD8+ T cells in alopecia areata. Sequencing relied on a cDNA template that was reverse transcribed from extracted RNA. Measured with immunoSEQ multiplex PCR; TCRdb has only the in-frame clones, and not every one. The profile shows some 110,000 clones, 55% to 70% of them singletons. Sequenced: CD4+ T cells sorted from blood. These receptors were taken from a human donor in good health.

Remarks on this clone: Germline is not matched at one junction end, which may reflect a read error. This chain links TRBV4-1 with TRBJ1-4; D unresolved. Germline V CDR1 and CDR2: MGHRA, YSYEKL. The CDR3 totals 12 residues. The CDR3 spells CASSQDPGRPLF. The CDR3 nucleotides are TGCGCCAGCAGCCAAGATCCTGGCAGGCCCCTTTTT.

Comments on this clone: The junction differs from germline at one of its ends, possibly a read error. The chain links TRBV7-9 to TRBJ2-3; 7 bases agree with TRBD1. Germline-derived CDR1 and CDR2 are SEHNR and FQNEAQ (reference sequence). This CDR3 spans 15 amino acids. The CDR3 DNA reads TGTGCCAGCAGTTTAGACAGGGCGGTGGGAGATACGCAGTATTTT. Protein: CASSLDRAVGDTQYF. The complete variable domain, with remaining parts taken from reference TRBV7-9 and TRBJ2-3, reads DTGVSQNPRHKITKRGQNVTFRCDPISEHNRLYWYRQTLGQGPEFLTYFQNEAQLEKSRLLSDRFSAERPKGSFSTLEIQRTEQGDSAMYLCASSLDRAVGDTQYFGPGTRLTVL.

This chain connects TRBV25-1 to TRBJ2-7; 7 bases line up with TRBD1. The CDR3 is 15 residues long. J was trimmed by 3 bases and V by 3 bases; bases with no gene match: 8. Germline V gives CDR1 MGHDK, CDR2 SYGVNS. The CDR3 region has the DNA TGTGCCAGCAGTGACCCCGGGGCAGGGGGCTACGAGCAGTACTTC. Its translation is CASSDPGAGGYEQYF.

This clone was observed a handful of times. The chain employs TRBV15 and TRBJ1-5; possible D gene TRBD1, 6 bases. The CDR3 is made up of 15 amino acids. V dropped 0 bases and J dropped 1 base, with 7 bases sitting between them. Germline CDR1 LNHNV, CDR2 YYDKDF (reference sequence). CDR3 in amino acids: CATSRDTGSNQPQHF. The CDR3 bases are TGTGCCACCAGCAGAGATACAGGGAGCAATCAGCCCCAGCATTTT.

The rearrangement joins TRBV29-1 to TRBJ2-3; D might be TRBD2 (6 bases). The CDR3 length is 12 residues. V was pared by 7 bases and J by 6 bases, with 14 bases between. Per germline, CDR1 SQVTM and CDR2 ANQGSEA. The CDR3 sequence: CSATGTVDTQYF. The CDR3 nucleotides read TGCAGCGCTACGGGGACTGTGGATACGCAGTATTTT.

V gene TRBV7-2 combines with J gene TRBJ1-1, with no clear D. Germline CDR1 is SGHTA and CDR2 is FQGNSA. CDR3 length: 15 amino acids. V was trimmed by 3 bases and J by 1 base, leaving 12 bases between them. The CDR3 nucleotides read TGTGCCAGCAGCTTGGATTACGATCCGAACACTGAAGCTTTCTTT. Amino acids: CASSLDYDPNTEAFF.

The V and J genes are TRBV29-1 and TRBJ1-5; 7 nucleotides match TRBD1. Germline assignment: CDR1 SQVTM and CDR2 ANQGSEA. J gave up 2 bases and V 6 bases, and 7 bases lay outside the gene matches. The length of the CDR3 is 14 residues. The CDR3 sequence: CSVAQGNGNQPQHF. The CDR3 DNA follows: TGCAGCGTCGCACAGGGGAACGGCAATCAGCCCCAGCATTTT.

This clone was counted once. The chain uses TRBV2 and TRBJ1-5; D call uncertain. CDR1 SNHLY and CDR2 FYNNEI come from the germline V gene. The CDR3 has 14 amino acids. V gave up 4 bases and J gave up 6 bases, with 13 bases separating them. The CDR3 protein is CASSVRVNGQPQHF. The CDR3, as DNA: TGTGCCAGCAGTGTTCGGGTGAATGGTCAGCCCCAGCATTTT.

Only a few counts were recorded for this clone. The chain recombines TRBV6-1 with TRBJ1-1, with no clear D. CDR1 MNHNS and CDR2 SASEGT come from the germline V gene. Trimming took 6 bases from V and 0 from J, leaving 14 bases between them. The CDR3 runs 15 residues. The CDR3 DNA sequence: TGTGCCAGCAGACCCTCAATTCGAATGAACACTGAAGCTTTCTTT. Translating it yields CASRPSIRMNTEAFF.

This clone was found once. This chain uses TRBV4-1 with TRBJ1-1; D remains unclear. CDR1 is MGHRA, CDR2 YSYEKL, per germline. This CDR3 region has 15 residues. With 2 bases removed from V and 7 bases from J, the gap between germline ends came to 17 bases. CDR3 sequence: CASSQPRTRRGEAFF. In DNA, the CDR3 is TGCGCCAGCAGCCAACCGAGAACCAGGCGTGGTGAAGCTTTCTTT.

In this sample, this clone turned up once. J is TRBJ1-5 and V is TRBV15, with 7 nucleotides matching TRBD1. Trimming at V came to 5 bases and at J to 3 bases, leaving 16 bases not matched to a gene. Germline lookup yields CDR1 LNHNV and CDR2 YYDKDF (reference sequence). The CDR3 loop spans 18 amino acids. The CDR3 nucleotides read TGTGCCACCAGCTCCCATTTTCGACAGGGCATACTCAATCAGCCCCAGCATTTT. Encoded protein: CATSSHFRQGILNQPQHF.

J is TRBJ1-1 and V is TRBV9; weak D call: TRBD1 (5 bases). The V end was cut by 0 bases, the J end by 3 bases, with 15 bases between. The CDR3 length is 16 residues. The V gene's germline CDR1 is SGDLS and CDR2 YYNGEE. For the CDR3, the DNA is TGTGCCAGCAGCGTAGCGAACAGGTTTTCGGACACTGAAGCTTTCTTT. This gives the protein CASSVANRFSDTEAFF.

The chain employs TRBV9 and TRBJ2-6; D gene ambiguous. The CDR3 is 15 residues long. Germline-derived CDR1 and CDR2 are SGDLS and YYNGEE. V lost 0 bases and J 4 bases, leaving 8 bases between the germline ends. The CDR3 DNA sequence: TGTGCCAGCAGCGTAGCTGGTTCAGGGGCCAACGTCCTGACTTTC. It specifies CASSVAGSGANVLTF.

The V and J genes are TRBV5-1 and TRBJ2-3; D unresolved. V was trimmed by 2 bases and J by 3 bases, leaving 13 bases between them. In germline, CDR1 is SGHRS, CDR2 YFSETQ. The CDR3 length is 15 residues. CDR3 amino acids: CASSFLGFETDTQYF. The CDR3 DNA is TGCGCCAGCAGCTTCTTGGGTTTTGAGACAGATACGCAGTATTTT.

The rearrangement uses TRBV7-9 and TRBJ1-5; D not certain. The V gene's germline CDR1 is SEHNR and CDR2 FQNEAQ (reference sequence). The CDR3 has 16 residues. The germline V and J ends were trimmed by 1 base and 2 bases, with 12 bases remaining between them. For the CDR3, the DNA is TGTGCCAGCAGCTTAGGCTGGGAGTCTGGCAATCAGCCCCAGCATTTT. It specifies CASSLGWESGNQPQHF.

This chain joins TRBV29-1 and TRBJ2-4; no definite D call. The ends were cut back, 4 bases at V and 0 bases at J, with 7 bases in the middle. The CDR3 is made up of 13 amino acids. CDR1 is SQVTM and CDR2 is ANQGSEA in the germline V gene. The CDR3 sequence is CSVGSGAKNIQYF. The CDR3 coding sequence is TGCAGCGTTGGATCAGGAGCCAAAAACATTCAGTACTTC.

This chain links TRBV2 with TRBJ2-7, with TRBD2 as a possible D gene (5 bases). Trimming left V 6 bases short and J 7 bases short, with 19 bases between. CDR3 size: 14 residues. The germline V gene has CDR1 SNHLY and CDR2 FYNNEI. The CDR3 DNA sequence: TGTGCCAGCAGCCCCGGGATCTCCCCGAGAGAGCAGTACTTC. It specifies CASSPGISPREQYF.

The rearrangement joins TRBV2 to TRBJ1-5; D is ambiguous. Germline V gene lookup returns CDR1 SNHLY and CDR2 FYNNEI. Trimming left V 1 base short and J 2 bases short, with 9 bases between. The CDR3 totals 15 residues. This CDR3 reads CASSEVGGGNQPQHF. In DNA, the CDR3 is TGTGCCAGCAGTGAAGTGGGTGGAGGCAATCAGCCCCAGCATTTT.

The chain couples TRBV5-1 to TRBJ2-2; D is possibly TRBD2 (6 bases). Trimming took 3 bases from V and 4 from J, leaving 10 bases between them. Germline assignment: CDR1 SGHRS and CDR2 YFSETQ. The CDR3 consists of 14 residues. The CDR3 nucleotides read TGCGCCAGCAGCTCGACTAGTGGCACCGGGGAGCTGTTTTTT. It yields the protein CASSSTSGTGELFF. Filled out from reference TRBV5-1 and TRBJ2-2, the complete variable domain reads KAGVTQTPRYLIKTRGQQVTLSCSPISGHRSVSWYQQTPGQGLQFLFEYFSETQRNKGNFPGRFSGRQFSNSRSEMNVSTLELGDSALYLCASSSTSGTGELFFGEGSRLTVL.

This clone appeared a few times. V gene TRBV7-8 combines with J gene TRBJ2-5; 7 bases align to TRBD1. V was clipped by 7 bases and J by 5 bases; unmatched bases: 10. Germline V gene sequence: CDR1 SGHVS, CDR2 FQNEAQ. The CDR3 is 14 amino acids. In nucleotides, the CDR3 is TGTGCCAGCAACAGGGGAAGGGTTGACGAGACCCAGTACTTC. This gives the protein CASNRGRVDETQYF.

The rearrangement links TRBV27 to TRBJ1-6; the D gene is possibly TRBD1 (5 bases). The CDR3 totals 12 residues. CDR1 MNHEY and CDR2 SMNVEV come from the germline V gene (reference sequence). V dropped 5 bases and J dropped 10 bases, with 9 bases sitting between them. The CDR3 nucleotides read TGTGCCAGCAGTGATCCAGGGTCACCCCTCCACTTT. Amino acid sequence: CASSDPGSPLHF.

J is TRBJ2-1 and V is TRBV5-6; D ambiguous. This CDR3 is 12 amino acids long. V was pared by 4 bases and J by 12 bases, with 14 bases between. Germline V gene lookup returns CDR1 SGHDT and CDR2 YYEEEE. DNA for the CDR3: TGTGCCAGCAGCAGGACCTTAGATCGGCAGTTCTTC. Its translation: CASSRTLDRQFF.